These T cell receptor beta chains were read from a single sample in a study of blood T cell repertoires in COVID-19. The method was immunoSEQ multiplex PCR; TCRdb's version includes in-frame clones alone and lacks a portion of them. The sample shows about 140,000 clones, about 76% of them seen only once. The specimen was peripheral blood. Every receptor here comes from a man older than 75 with acute or convalescent COVID-19. The conserved cysteine and the conserved F or W are not part of the CDR3 here. A row's size may be missing; if present it is once, few, many or a size class.

V: TRBV5-6; size: NA; J: TRBJ2-1; CDR3: ASSFLPGGEGYNEQF
V: TRBV2; size: few; J: TRBJ1-1; CDR3: ASSVRGSGTEAF
V: TRBV27; size: NA; J: TRBJ1-5; CDR3: ASSTVGNQPQH
V: TRBV7-9; size: NA; J: TRBJ2-2; CDR3: ASSFWPNTGELF
V: TRBV7-9; size: once; J: TRBJ1-1; CDR3: ASSLGGQMNTEAF
V: TRBV2; size: NA; J: TRBJ2-2; CDR3: ASSEDVWGAGELF
V: TRBV6-5; size: NA; J: TRBJ1-1; CDR3: ASYERSNTEAF
V: TRBV3-1/TRBV3-2; size: NA; J: TRBJ1-4; CDR3: ASTQGQGYEKLF
V: TRBV24-1; size: NA; J: TRBJ2-5; CDR3: ATSDPRGGVETQY
V: TRBV7-2; size: NA; J: TRBJ2-5; CDR3: ATTGRRQETQY
V: TRBV12-3/TRBV12-4; size: few; J: TRBJ2-7; CDR3: ASSLDGTYEQY
V: TRBV5-1; size: NA; J: TRBJ2-7; CDR3: ASSLGGTALYEQY
V: TRBV7-8; size: few; J: TRBJ1-6; CDR3: ASSSPPGSSSYNSPLH
V: TRBV27; size: NA; J: TRBJ2-5; CDR3: ASRKGQVLETQY
V: TRBV2; size: NA; J: TRBJ1-4; CDR3: ASSVSPGRGKLF
V: TRBV18; size: NA; J: TRBJ1-2; CDR3: ASSAYGQNYGYT
V: TRBV5-6; size: NA; J: TRBJ1-2; CDR3: ASSLQGPNYGYT
V: TRBV5-4; size: NA; J: TRBJ2-3; CDR3: ASSKRDFSTDTQY
V: TRBV19; size: NA; J: TRBJ1-1; CDR3: ASSINSIEAF
V: TRBV6-1; size: NA; J: TRBJ2-7; CDR3: ASSERDRGGVYEQY
V: TRBV20-1; size: once; J: TRBJ1-2; CDR3: SASSQGGYGYT
V: TRBV6-5; size: NA; J: TRBJ1-4; CDR3: ASTFQGASEKLF
V: TRBV18; size: NA; J: TRBJ2-7; CDR3: ASSPPSGGSYEQY
V: TRBV19; size: NA; J: TRBJ1-5; CDR3: ASSGTPGVSNQPQH
V: TRBV11-1; size: NA; J: TRBJ1-5; CDR3: ASSQQGNQPQH
V: TRBV5-4; size: NA; J: TRBJ2-2; CDR3: ASSLVSAGHTGELF
V: TRBV6-4; size: NA; J: TRBJ2-5; CDR3: ASSDSSSETQY
V: TRBV5-4; size: NA; J: TRBJ2-7; CDR3: ASSLAVGAASYEQY
V: TRBV4-1; size: NA; J: TRBJ1-6; CDR3: ASTAQGAGGLGLDSPLH
V: TRBV6-2/TRBV6-3; size: NA; J: TRBJ2-1; CDR3: ASSYFRPRDNEQF
V: TRBV7-2; size: NA; J: TRBJ2-2; CDR3: ASNYRAGFTGELF